The clone carrying this T cell receptor beta chain appeared once. The antigen is undetermined. This sample is drawn from a study of blood T cells in healthy people across ages. It was with a sample-barcoded 5' primer and a J-beta primer mix that a second PCR of roughly 6 to 11 cycles was run. TCRdb independently ran MiXCR on the 5' RACE reads; one entry per CDR3 protein. The data hold hundreds of thousands of distinct CDR3 sequences, with around 48% observed a single time. The CDR3 consists of 15 residues. Germline values: CDR1 DFQATT, CDR2 SNEGSKA (reference sequence). V trimming: 6 bases; J trimming: 6 bases; junction bases outside the gene matches: 14. The draw of peripheral blood yielded 8.5 to 10 milliliters from each donor. Study observations and caveats: TCR beta diversity per million T cells fell roughly linearly with age. Correlation between TCR beta diversity and naive T cell percentage was strong.

The chain uses TRBV20-1 and TRBJ2-1; 7 bases are shared with TRBD2. The sample consisted of blood. The receptor was derived from a man older than 75 in good health. The CDR3 reads CSAPSWREGGNEQFF. The CDR3 DNA reads TGCAGTGCCCCTAGCTGGAGGGAGGGAGGCAATGAGCAGTTCTTC.